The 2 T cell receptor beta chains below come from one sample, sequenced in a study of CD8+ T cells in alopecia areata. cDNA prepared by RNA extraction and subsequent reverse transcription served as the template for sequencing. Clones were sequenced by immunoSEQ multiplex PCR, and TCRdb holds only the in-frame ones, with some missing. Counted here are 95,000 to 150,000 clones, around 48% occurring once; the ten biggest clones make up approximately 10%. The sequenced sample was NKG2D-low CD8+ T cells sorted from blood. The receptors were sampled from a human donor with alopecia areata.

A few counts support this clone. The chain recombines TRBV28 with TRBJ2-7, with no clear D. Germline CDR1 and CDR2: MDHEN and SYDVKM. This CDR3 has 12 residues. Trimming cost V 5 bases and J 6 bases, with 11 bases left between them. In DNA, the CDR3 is TGTGCCAGCAGTCCACCTCACAGCGAGCAGTACTTC. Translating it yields CASSPPHSEQYF.

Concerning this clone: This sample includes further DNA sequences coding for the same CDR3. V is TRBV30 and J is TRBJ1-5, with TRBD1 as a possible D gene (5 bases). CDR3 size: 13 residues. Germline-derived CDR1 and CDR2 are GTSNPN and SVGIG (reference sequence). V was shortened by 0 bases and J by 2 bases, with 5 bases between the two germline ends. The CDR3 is CAWSVQGNQPQHF. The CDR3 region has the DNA TGTGCCTGGAGTGTACAGGGCAATCAGCCCCAGCATTTT.